This TCR beta chain originates from a study of shared clonotypes between healthy human individuals. General observations from the study: Rarefaction revealed incomplete sorted-subset sequencing despite large depth. Non-shared clonotypes displayed generation probabilities falling below those of clonotypes present in all four donors.

All participating donors were Caucasian adults from Nashville, Tennessee. The table came from immunoSEQ multiplex PCR; TCRdb's copy has only in-frame clones and leaves some out. The sample shows approximately 980,000 clones, 76% of them seen only once. This clone showed up just a few times. Its antigen is not identified. The receptor was derived from a young man in good health. Material for sequencing was memory CD4+ T cells sorted from blood. Subset defined: CD45RA-negative fraction.

CDR3 coding DNA: TGTGCCAGCCTCTCCCGGACAGGGGGGACGCAGTATTTT. It yields the protein CASLSRTGGTQYF. This chain uses TRBV11-2 with TRBJ2-3, with 10 bases that match TRBD1. The V gene's germline CDR1 is SGHAT and CDR2 FQNNGV. This CDR3 comprises 13 residues. Losses at the gene ends were 8 bases for V and 9 bases for J; bases not matched to a gene: 8.